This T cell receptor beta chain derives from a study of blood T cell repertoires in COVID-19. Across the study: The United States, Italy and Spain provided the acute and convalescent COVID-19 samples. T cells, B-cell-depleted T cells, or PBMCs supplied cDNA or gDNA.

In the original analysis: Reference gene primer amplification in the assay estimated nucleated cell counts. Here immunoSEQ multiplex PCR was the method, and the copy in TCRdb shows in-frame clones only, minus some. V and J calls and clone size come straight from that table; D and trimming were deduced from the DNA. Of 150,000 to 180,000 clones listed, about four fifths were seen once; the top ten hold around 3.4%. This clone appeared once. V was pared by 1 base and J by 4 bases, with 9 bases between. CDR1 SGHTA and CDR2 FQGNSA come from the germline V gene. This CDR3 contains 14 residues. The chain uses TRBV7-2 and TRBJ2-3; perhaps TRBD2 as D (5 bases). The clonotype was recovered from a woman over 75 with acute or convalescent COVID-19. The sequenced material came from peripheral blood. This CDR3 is CASSLDGSPDTQYF. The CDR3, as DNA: TGTGCCAGCAGCTTAGATGGGAGCCCAGATACGCAGTATTTT.